The TCR beta chain described here comes from a study of T cell repertoires in cytomegalovirus infection. The overall study: Based on public TCR beta signatures, there were indications of CMV infection and of a matching HLA type. The study, taken as a whole, reports: Clonotypes of TCR beta that were HLA-C-restricted and CMV-specific dominated the ex vivo response. Identification of carriers of CMV plus the relevant HLA was performed using cumulative public TCR beta family frequency.

Using its own MiXCR run on the reads, TCRdb lists one record per CDR3 protein. The data contain approximately 250,000 distinct CDR3 sequences, approximately 7% of them singletons. The CDR3 extends over 16 amino acids. Germline loops: CDR1 DFQATT, CDR2 SNEGSKA (reference sequence). To note about this clonotype: The antigen is unknown. A clone one base away is much larger, so this may be a read error.

The TCR sequence derives from a human donor in good health (CMV status not recorded). Some clones in this sample may be carry-over from other donors' samples. Sequencing was carried out using PBMCs. The rearrangement joins TRBV20-1 to TRBJ1-6, with D possibly being TRBD1 (5 bases). The CDR3 region has the DNA TGCGGTGCTAGAGTTGGCGGGGCCTCCTATAATTCACCCCTCCACTTT. Protein product: CGARVGGASYNSPLHF.